This T cell receptor beta chain emerged from a study of blood T cell repertoires in COVID-19 (TCRdb year 2020). Regarding the complete study: Samples covering the acute and convalescent phases of COVID-19 were provided by collaborators in the United States, Italy and Spain. The dataset comprised deeply sampled blood TCRbeta repertoires from subjects exposed to, actively infected with, or recovered from COVID-19. Samples came from the ongoing ImmuneRACE study (first 160 participants) plus 1,254 subjects from 6 global collaborators. The sample metadata nearly always contained a de-identified subject ID, COVID-19 status, age in years and sex. The material from the prospective study consisted of cDNA or gDNA derived from T cells, B-cell-depleted T cells, or PBMCs. Where available, HLA class I and class II types were taken from metadata supplied by the sample provider and were not determined by assay-based typing. The repertoires were released in a freely available public database meant as a resource for research on the immune response to SARS-CoV-2. Broader findings and caveats from the paper: How much clinical and demographic metadata was included differed by source and by participant, and the metadata was provided uncurated.

On this clone itself: Its antigen target is currently unknown. Base qualities were left out, and no much larger clone turns up one base away.

The immunoSEQ Assay, a bias-controlled multiplex PCR, was used to amplify TCRbeta CDR3 regions from genomic DNA. The paper's processing steps were these. Within the assay, amplification of reference gene primers was used to estimate how many nucleated cells each sample contained. To quantify the absolute abundance of each unique TCRbeta CDR3 rearrangement, sequence reads were collapsed and filtered. For each sample, productive Simpson clonality was calculated as the square root of Simpson's diversity index over productive rearrangements. TCRdb re-hosts the immuneACCESS table, in-frame sequences only. Its copies lack some clones; in the studies checked, an unresolved V gene accounts for under half of them, and the cause for the rest is not known. V and J calls and clone size are given by that table; D and trimming were obtained from the DNA. For this sample the table gives roughly 200,000 clones, of which around 87% were detected only once. The ten most abundant clones make up 10% to 13% of the sample.

In Seattle, one collaborating source enrolled patients while the infection was active and tracked those patients longitudinally over the course of disease. Each collaborating institution followed its own protocols to collect whole blood in K2EDTA tubes. For TCRbeta analysis, collaborators shipped samples in one of three forms: frozen whole blood, isolated PBMCs, or DNA extracted from either of those sample types. CDR1 KGHSH and CDR2 LQKENI were looked up in the germline V gene. V loses 2 bases of germline sequence and J loses 6 bases, and the interval between the two ends is 10 bases. From its cysteine to its phenylalanine, the CDR3 spans 13 amino acids. Just CDR3 DNA is preserved here, 39 bases in frame from base 1.

The sequencing sample was made of peripheral blood. The rearranged chain carries TRBV18 and TRBJ1-1; the D gene identity is not certain. The sequence came from a woman aged 45-60 years with COVID-19, enrolled during active disease. The CDR3 protein: CASSPIRAAEAFF. The DNA sequence is given as TGTGCCAGCTCACCAATCCGCGCCGCTGAAGCTTTCTTT.